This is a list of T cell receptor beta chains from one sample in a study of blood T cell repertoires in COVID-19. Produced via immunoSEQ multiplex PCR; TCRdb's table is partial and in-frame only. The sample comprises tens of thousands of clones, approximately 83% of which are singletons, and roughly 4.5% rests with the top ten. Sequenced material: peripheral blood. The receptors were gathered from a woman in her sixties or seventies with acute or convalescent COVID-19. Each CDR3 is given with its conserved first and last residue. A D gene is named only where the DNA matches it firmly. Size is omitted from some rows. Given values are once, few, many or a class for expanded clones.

TGTGCCAGCAGTCCCACTGACAGAAACACTGAAGCTTTCTTT	CASSPTDRNTEAFF	TRBJ1-1	once	NA	TRBV2
TGTGCCAGTAGTATAGTTCGGGGTTTGGGTGTGACTAATGAAAAACTGTTTTTT	CASSIVRGLGVTNEKLFF	TRBJ1-4	NA	NA	TRBV19
TGCAGTGCTAGTGCCGGTAGCTCAGCAGGGCACTCTGGAAACACCATATATTTT	CSASAGSSAGHSGNTIYF	TRBJ1-3	few	NA	TRBV20-1
TGTGCCAGCAGCGCTCTAGCGGGGGGTTATGTCAAAAACATTCAGTACTTC	CASSALAGGYVKNIQYF	TRBJ2-4	NA	TRBD2	TRBV7-9
TGCGCCAGCAGCTCAGGACAGGAGGGGAAAGCTTTCTTT	CASSSGQEGKAFF	TRBJ1-1	NA	TRBD1	TRBV5-1
TGTGCCAGCAGCCAAGGGGGGGGGAGAGGTAAGCCCCAGCATTTT	CASSQGGGRGKPQHF	TRBJ1-5	NA	NA	TRBV7-2
TGTGCCAGCAGCTTAAAGCCCGCTGGGGCCAACGTCCTGACTTTC	CASSLKPAGANVLTF	TRBJ2-6	once	NA	TRBV7-2
TGTGCCAGCAGTGAGGGCAGTTTCATGAACACTGAAGCTTTCTTT	CASSEGSFMNTEAFF	TRBJ1-1	few	NA	TRBV2
TGTGCCAGCAGCTTGGTTGGTCGAGCTTACACTGAAGCTTTCTTT	CASSLVGRAYTEAFF	TRBJ1-1	few	NA	TRBV5-4
TGCGCCAGCAGCTTGGTAACAGGGGGCAAAGATGGCTACACCTTC	CASSLVTGGKDGYTF	TRBJ1-2	NA	TRBD1	TRBV5-1
TGTGCCACCCAGCGAGAAACCTACACCTTC	CATQRETYTF	TRBJ1-2	NA	NA	TRBV28
TGTGCCAGCAGCGCCCGGGACGGGAGCTCCTACGAGCAGTACTTC	CASSARDGSSYEQYF	TRBJ2-7	NA	NA	TRBV5-4
TGCGCCAGCAGTCCTGACAACCAGAACACTGAAGCTTTCTTT	CASSPDNQNTEAFF	TRBJ1-1	NA	NA	TRBV5-1
TGTGCCAGCAGTTTAGCTAGCGCCCTTTCTGGGGCCAACGTCCTGACTTTC	CASSLASALSGANVLTF	TRBJ2-6	NA	NA	TRBV27
TGTGCCAGCAGCCAAACAGCGGGGGGCTCCTACGAGCAGTACTTC	CASSQTAGGSYEQYF	TRBJ2-7	NA	TRBD2	TRBV3-1/TRBV3-2
TGTGCCAGCAGCGTTACTAGCGGGGGCACAGATACGCAGTATTTT	CASSVTSGGTDTQYF	TRBJ2-3	NA	TRBD2	TRBV9
TGTGCCAGCAGCCGGGATCCAGTAGAGACCCAGTACTTC	CASSRDPVETQYF	TRBJ2-5	NA	NA	TRBV5-4
TGTGCCAGCAGCTTCGGACAGGCGAGGGATGAGCAGTTCTTC	CASSFGQARDEQFF	TRBJ2-1	NA	TRBD1	TRBV7-9
TGTGCCAGCAGCCAAGTCAACCGGGGGGGCTACAATGAGCAGTTCTTC	CASSQVNRGGYNEQFF	TRBJ2-1	NA	TRBD2	TRBV4-2
TGTGCCAGCAGCCCTCCGGGACTAGCTCGTACGCAGTATTTT	CASSPPGLARTQYF	TRBJ2-3	NA	TRBD2	TRBV7-2